This T cell receptor beta chain was retrieved from a study of blood T cell repertoires in COVID-19. Study overall: Spain, Italy and the United States supplied samples that represented acute and convalescent COVID-19. Nucleic acid was either cDNA or gDNA, and it came from T cells, B-cell-depleted T cells, or PBMCs.

With 5 bases removed from V and 9 bases from J, the gap between germline ends came to 15 bases. Per the germline V gene, CDR1 is KGHDR and CDR2 is SFDVKD. This CDR3 is 14 amino acids long. The assay was immunoSEQ multiplex PCR, and TCRdb's table has in-frame clones only and misses some. The sample contains 120,000 to 150,000 clones, roughly 79% of which appear only once. Source material: peripheral blood. The gene calls are TRBV24-1 and TRBJ2-2; TRBD1 is a possible D gene (6 bases). This receptor was identified in a human donor with acute or convalescent COVID-19. The donor label of this sample is uncertain. The CDR3 here is CATSGTGRSRELFF. In DNA form, the CDR3 reads TGTGCCACCAGTGGAACAGGGAGATCCAGGGAGCTGTTTTTT.